The present entry profiles one T cell receptor beta chain with its context. Its binding antigen is unknown. No per-base quality is available; no much larger clone lies one base away. The library was produced with the immunoSEQ multiplex PCR assay. Held by TCRdb, this immuneACCESS table contains in-frame sequences only and omits some clones. Under half of the omission traces to an unresolved V gene where checked; the cause of the rest is unknown. The sample table shows 15,000 to 20,000 clones, and roughly 88% are seen once. About 5% of the sample is in the top ten clones. This entry is derived from a study of T cell changes during pregnancy in multiple sclerosis (dated by TCRdb to the late 2010s). Regarding the study in general: The study examined how the T cell repertoire changed over the course of pregnancy in women with multiple sclerosis.

The specimen was CD8+ T cells from peripheral blood mononuclear cells, collected after pregnancy. The sequence was collected from a female donor in good health, enrolled as a control in a pregnancy study.

The DNA reads as follows: TGCGCCAGCAGCTTGGGAGTAGCGGGGGAACAAGAGACCCAGTACTTC. Its protein reads: CASSLGVAGEQETQYF. The V and J segments used are TRBV5-1 and TRBJ2-5; 9 central bases correspond to TRBD2. The CDR3 runs 16 residues from the cysteine to the phenylalanine. Of all the DNA, just the CDR3 is kept, 48 bases in frame from base 1. The CDR1 and CDR2 encoded by the germline V gene are SGHRS and YFSETQ. Here V drops 0 bases and J drops 2 bases, and the junction holds 5 bases not matched to any gene.